The rows below give T cell receptor beta chains drawn from one sample of a study of blood T cell repertoires in COVID-19. TCRdb's copy holds only in-frame clones and misses some; the assay was immunoSEQ multiplex PCR. The table includes tens of thousands of clones, over 75% detected once. The sample comprised peripheral blood. These receptors were collected from a woman aged 60 to 75 with acute or convalescent COVID-19. The CDR3 runs from the conserved cysteine through the conserved F or W. The D gene is left open where the match is weak. Where a row states a size, it is once, few, many or the class of an expanded clone; other rows omit it.

J,size,V,D,CDR3,DNA
TRBJ1-1,-,TRBV5-5,-,CASSLRDTSGAFF,TGTGCCAGCAGCTTGCGGGACACCTCGGGAGCTTTCTTT
TRBJ1-3,-,TRBV19,-,CATSSGEPGNTIYF,TGTGCCACCTCCTCCGGGGAGCCCGGAAACACCATATATTTT
TRBJ1-2,-,TRBV2,TRBD1,CASSAYRQGRGYGYTF,TGTGCCAGCAGTGCGTACCGACAGGGCCGGGGCTATGGCTACACCTTC
TRBJ1-1,few,TRBV18,TRBD1,CASSPMGGQENTEAFF,TGTGCCAGCTCACCGATGGGGGGACAGGAGAACACTGAAGCTTTCTTT
TRBJ2-1,-,TRBV5-1,TRBD2,CASSLVASGGARYNEQFF,TGCGCCAGCAGCTTGGTGGCTAGCGGGGGGGCCCGGTACAATGAGCAGTTCTTC
TRBJ1-2,-,TRBV27,TRBD1,CASIHGTGTTFDYYGYTF,TGTGCCAGCATCCATGGGACAGGGACCACCTTCGACTACTATGGCTACACCTTC
TRBJ1-3,-,TRBV18,-,CASSPTTGMLSGNTIYF,TGTGCCAGCTCACCAACAACCGGGATGCTCTCTGGAAACACCATATATTTT
TRBJ1-1,-,TRBV20-1,-,CSASLGGNTEAFF,TGCAGTGCTAGTTTAGGGGGGAACACTGAAGCTTTCTTT
TRBJ1-5,-,TRBV11-2,-,CASSLGAGGSNQPQHF,TGTGCCAGCAGCTTAGGGGCGGGGGGTAGCAATCAGCCCCAGCATTTT
TRBJ2-4,-,TRBV3-1/TRBV3-2,TRBD2,CASSPGLAGAYIQYF,TGTGCCAGCAGCCCAGGACTAGCGGGAGCGTACATTCAGTACTTC
TRBJ2-6,-,TRBV6-5,TRBD1,CASRTGGSGANVLTF,TGTGCCAGCAGGACAGGGGGATCTGGGGCCAACGTCCTGACTTTC
TRBJ1-1,few,TRBV3-1/TRBV3-2,TRBD1,CASSPGQGGYTEAFF,TGTGCCAGCAGCCCAGGACAGGGAGGATACACTGAAGCTTTCTTT
TRBJ1-1,-,TRBV29-1,-,CSGRLGSTEAFF,TGCAGCGGTCGACTGGGGAGCACTGAAGCTTTCTTT
TRBJ1-4,few,TRBV6-6,TRBD1,CASRPGGITNEKLFF,TGTGCCAGCAGGCCAGGGGGCATAACTAATGAAAAACTGTTTTTT
TRBJ1-4,-,TRBV18,TRBD1,CASSPDRGPEKLFF,TGTGCCAGCTCACCGGACAGGGGGCCTGAAAAACTGTTTTTT
TRBJ1-6,-,TRBV7-9,TRBD1,CASSSGQGSYNSPLHF,TGTGCCAGCAGCTCGGGACAGGGATCCTATAATTCACCCCTCCACTTT
TRBJ1-2,few,TRBV6-5,TRBD1,CASSYNRGRGYGYTF,TGTGCCAGCAGTTATAACAGGGGGCGCGGCTATGGCTACACCTTC
TRBJ1-3,-,TRBV29-1,TRBD1,CSVGTGTGNTIYF,TGCAGCGTGGGGACAGGAACTGGAAACACCATATATTTT
TRBJ2-1,few,TRBV5-4,-,CASSSGTYNEQFF,TGTGCCAGCAGCTCCGGGACCTACAATGAGCAGTTCTTC
TRBJ2-1,-,TRBV7-8,TRBD1,CASSSFRTGGTRPFF,TGTGCCAGCAGCTCTTTTCGGACAGGGGGAACCAGACCGTTCTTC
TRBJ2-7,few,TRBV20-1,-,CSASRSYEQYF,TGCAGTGCTAGCCGCAGCTACGAGCAGTACTTC
TRBJ1-6,-,TRBV7-8,TRBD1,CASSLGQGYNSPLHF,TGTGCCAGCAGCTTGGGACAGGGGTATAATTCACCCCTCCACTTT
TRBJ2-1,-,TRBV5-1,TRBD2,CASSPGGGRSYNEQFF,TGCGCCAGCAGCCCTGGTGGCGGGAGGTCCTACAATGAGCAGTTCTTC
TRBJ2-7,-,TRBV28,TRBD1,CASSSGQVLKQYF,TGTGCCAGCAGCTCTGGACAGGTCCTTAAGCAGTACTTC
TRBJ2-1,-,TRBV30,TRBD1,CAWNYRGRLGNEQFF,TGTGCCTGGAATTATAGGGGGCGGCTGGGGAATGAGCAGTTCTTC
TRBJ2-6,-,TRBV18,-,CASSPRGKNSGANVLTF,TGTGCCAGCTCACCAAGGGGGAAAAACTCTGGGGCCAACGTCCTGACTTTC
TRBJ1-1,-,TRBV29-1,-,CSVENPGLATEAFF,TGCAGCGTTGAAAATCCAGGGTTGGCCACTGAAGCTTTCTTT
TRBJ1-4,-,TRBV19,TRBD1,CASSKKDRGVDEKLFF,TGTGCCAGTAGCAAAAAAGACAGGGGAGTAGATGAAAAACTGTTTTTT
TRBJ2-7,few,TRBV28,-,CASSRTGSGYYEQYF,TGTGCCAGCAGCCGTACAGGGTCGGGTTACTACGAGCAGTACTTC
TRBJ2-7,many,TRBV7-2,TRBD2,CASSPGWGGPYEQYF,TGTGCCAGCAGCCCCGGATGGGGGGGACCCTACGAGCAGTACTTC
TRBJ1-1,-,TRBV5-1,-,CASSLFAMNTEAFF,TGCGCCAGCAGCTTGTTCGCTATGAACACTGAAGCTTTCTTT
TRBJ1-1,once,TRBV29-1,-,CSVDRMAGNTEAFF,TGCAGCGTTGATCGTATGGCAGGGAACACTGAAGCTTTCTTT
TRBJ2-2,-,TRBV2,TRBD1,CASIHPVPDRAAGELFF,TGTGCCAGCATCCATCCGGTCCCTGACAGGGCCGCCGGGGAGCTGTTTTTT
TRBJ1-4,-,TRBV14,-,CASSGSWPNEKLFF,TGTGCCAGCAGTGGTTCTTGGCCTAATGAAAAACTGTTTTTT
TRBJ1-1,few,TRBV6-1,TRBD1,CASSETYHRGNTEAFF,TGTGCCAGCAGCGAAACTTACCACAGGGGGAACACTGAAGCTTTCTTT
TRBJ2-7,-,TRBV5-1,-,CASSRDMGYEQYF,TGCGCCAGCAGCCGGGACATGGGCTACGAGCAGTACTTC
TRBJ1-5,-,TRBV10-1,TRBD1,CASSDPRQGRNQPQHF,TGCGCCAGCAGTGACCCCAGACAGGGTCGCAATCAGCCCCAGCATTTT